The text below deals with one TCR beta chain. Antigen unknown. These data come from a study of T cell repertoires in cytomegalovirus infection. Study overall: Well-studied HLA-B-restricted CMV epitopes were used in the study alongside recently identified HLA-C-restricted ones. The study's findings and limits: Dominant in the ex vivo response were TCR beta clonotypes restricted by HLA-C and specific for CMV.

Using its own MiXCR run on the reads, TCRdb lists one record per CDR3 protein. The sample includes approximately 990,000 distinct CDR3 sequences, around 30% of them seen just once. V gave up 0 bases and J gave up 2 bases; unmatched junction bases: 5. Germline CDR1 reads MNHEY; CDR2 reads SVGAGI. The CDR3 is 17 amino acids. This chain joins TRBV6-5 and TRBJ2-4, with TRBD1 identical over 9 bases. This receptor was taken from a human donor in good health (CMV status not recorded). Some clones in this sample may be carry-over from other donors' samples. The sequenced sample was cultured CD8+ T cells from PBMCs, obtained from culture after CMV antigen stimulation. CDR3 DNA: TGTGCCAGCAGTTACTCGATAGGACAGGGGACCAAAAACATTCAGTACTTC. Translation gives CASSYSIGQGTKNIQYF.